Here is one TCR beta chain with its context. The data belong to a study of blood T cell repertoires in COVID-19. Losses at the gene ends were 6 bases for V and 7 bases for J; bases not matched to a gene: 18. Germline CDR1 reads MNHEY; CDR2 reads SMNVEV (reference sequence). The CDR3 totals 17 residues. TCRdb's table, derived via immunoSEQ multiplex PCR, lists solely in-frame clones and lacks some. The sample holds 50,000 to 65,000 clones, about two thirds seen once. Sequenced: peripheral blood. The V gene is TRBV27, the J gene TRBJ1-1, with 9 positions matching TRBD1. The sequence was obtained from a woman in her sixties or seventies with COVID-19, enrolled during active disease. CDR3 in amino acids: CASSLIPGQGGTGEAFF. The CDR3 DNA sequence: TGTGCCAGCAGCCTGATACCGGGACAGGGAGGGACGGGTGAAGCTTTCTTT.